This entry lists 5 T cell receptor beta chains sequenced from one sample in a study of graft-versus-host responses after intestinal transplantation. Sequenced by immunoSEQ multiplex PCR; TCRdb stores in-frame clones only, minus some. The repertoire holds approximately 71,000 clones, with 89% as singletons. Their recognized antigens are unknown. Sequenced here: unstimulated CD8+ T cells sorted from spleen or lymph node cells, sampled before intestinal transplant. Receptors originate from a human donor who received an intestinal transplant.

The rearrangement links TRBV4-1 to TRBJ2-1, with 16 bases aligning to TRBD2. From germline, CDR1 is MGHRA and CDR2 YSYEKL. CDR3 size: 19 residues. After removal of 0 bases from V and 7 bases from J, the junction contained 9 bases not matched to a gene. The DNA of the CDR3 is TGCGCCAGCAGCCAAGAAGAGGGGACTAGCGGGGGGGCGGGTAATGAGCAGTTCTTC. This translates into CASSQEEGTSGGAGNEQFF.

The V gene is TRBV27, the J gene TRBJ2-5, with D perhaps TRBD1 (5 bases). The CDR3 sequence is 15 residues long. CDR1 is MNHEY and CDR2 is SMNVEV in the germline V gene (reference sequence). Trimming removed 1 base at V and 5 bases at J, with 14 bases between. The CDR3 loop reads CASSLYGARSETQYF. CDR3 coding DNA: TGTGCCAGCAGTTTATATGGGGCCAGATCGGAGACCCAGTACTTC.

This clone is medium-sized. V is TRBV15 and J is TRBJ2-2, with 7 positions matching TRBD2. The CDR3 covers 18 residues. Germline V gene data show CDR1 as LNHNV and CDR2 as YYDKDF (reference sequence). The trim removed 3 bases at V and 1 base at J, leaving 11 bases unmatched. The CDR3 sequence: CATSRAVGGSGNTGELFF. The DNA for the CDR3 is TGTGCCACCAGCAGGGCGGTTGGCGGGAGCGGGAACACCGGGGAGCTGTTTTTT.

The chain combines TRBV5-1 with TRBJ2-5; D remains ambiguous. CDR3 length equals 15 residues. From germline, CDR1 is SGHRS and CDR2 YFSETQ. Trimming pared 2 bases from V and 3 bases from J, leaving 14 bases between. DNA of the CDR3: TGCGCCAGCAGCTTAAACAGAGCCTGGGAAGAGACCCAGTACTTC. Its protein is CASSLNRAWEETQYF. The full variable domain, its missing parts supplied by reference TRBV5-1 and TRBJ2-5, is KAGVTQTPRYLIKTRGQQVTLSCSPISGHRSVSWYQQTPGQGLQFLFEYFSETQRNKGNFPGRFSGRQFSNSRSEMNVSTLELGDSALYLCASSLNRAWEETQYFGPGTRLLVL.

V is TRBV6-1 and J is TRBJ1-5; D not resolved. This CDR3 is 13 amino acids long. Trimming took 2 bases from V and 7 from J, leaving 9 bases between them. Germline assignment: CDR1 MNHNS and CDR2 SASEGT. This CDR3 reads CASSEPAGQPQHF. The CDR3 nucleotides are TGTGCCAGCAGTGAACCGGCGGGGCAGCCCCAGCATTTT.